The clone carrying this T cell receptor (beta chain) was seen at least ten times. What it binds is unknown. Clinical symptoms, serum thyroxine, TRAb, thyroid ultrasound and orbital computed tomography established diagnosis. The data originate from a study of T cells in Graves' hyperthyroidism and ophthalmopathy. Study results and caveats: The model made its ophthalmopathy prediction, and onset followed a median approximately six months later. Expanded thyroid clonotypes (above 0.001) were mostly also found in blood.

With V trimmed by 0 bases and J by 6 bases, 10 bases remained unmatched. Germline CDR1 LGHDT, CDR2 YNNKEL (reference sequence). This CDR3 comprises 17 residues. Regions amplified from RNA transcripts were the TCR beta CDR3 regions. Primed by the HTBI set, a first-round RT-PCR was run on the TCR CDR3. TCRdb processed the multiplex PCR reads anew with MiXCR; each CDR3 protein has one entry. The profile shows around 690,000 distinct CDR3 sequences, less than 25% of them singletons. The chain links TRBV3-1 to TRBJ2-7; 11 positions agree with TRBD2. The receptor was derived from a young man with Graves' ophthalmopathy. Sequencing was done on a sample of blood. The CDR3 reads CASSQDFILAGVAEQYF. The CDR3 bases are TGTGCCAGCAGCCAAGACTTTATACTAGCGGGAGTAGCCGAGCAGTACTTC.